The entry that follows covers one T cell receptor beta chain sequence. This sample is drawn from a study of blood T cell repertoires in COVID-19. The CDR3 has 16 residues. The germline V gene encodes CDR1 SNHLY and CDR2 FYNNEI. V was clipped by 4 bases and J by 3 bases; unmatched bases: 10. Original analysis: Estimation of nucleated cell counts was performed using reference gene primer amplification. Assay used: immunoSEQ multiplex PCR; TCRdb lists only in-frame clones, some missing. The V and J calls and clone size come from that table; D and trimming were worked out from the DNA. This table has approximately 150,000 clones, approximately 82% appearing once.

Sequenced material: PBMCs or T cells enriched from blood (not recorded which). The clonotype originates from a man between 60 and 70 years old who had recovered from COVID-19. The chain has TRBV2 and TRBJ2-7; 9 nucleotides line up with TRBD1. In DNA form, the CDR3 reads TGTGCCAGCAGTGGTGGGGCGGGACAGGGCGGCTACGAGCAGTACTTC. This encodes CASSGGAGQGGYEQYF.